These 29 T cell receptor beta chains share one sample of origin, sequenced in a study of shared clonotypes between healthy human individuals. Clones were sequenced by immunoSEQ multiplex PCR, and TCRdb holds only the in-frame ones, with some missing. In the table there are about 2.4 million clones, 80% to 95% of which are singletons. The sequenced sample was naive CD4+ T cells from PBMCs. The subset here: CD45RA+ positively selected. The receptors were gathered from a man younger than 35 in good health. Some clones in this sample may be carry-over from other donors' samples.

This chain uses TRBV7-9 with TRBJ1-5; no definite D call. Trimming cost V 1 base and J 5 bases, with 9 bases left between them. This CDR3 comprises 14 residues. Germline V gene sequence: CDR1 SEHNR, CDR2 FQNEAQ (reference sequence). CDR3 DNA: TGTGCCAGCAGCTTAGGCGACGGCTATCAGCCCCAGCATTTT. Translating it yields CASSLGDGYQPQHF.

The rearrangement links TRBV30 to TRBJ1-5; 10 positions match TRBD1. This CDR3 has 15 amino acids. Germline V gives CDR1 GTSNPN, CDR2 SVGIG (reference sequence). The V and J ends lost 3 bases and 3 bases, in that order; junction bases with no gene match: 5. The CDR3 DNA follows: TGTGCCTGGAGCGTGGGACAGGGGTACAATCAGCCCCAGCATTTT. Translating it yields CAWSVGQGYNQPQHF. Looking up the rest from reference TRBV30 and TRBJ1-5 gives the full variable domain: SQTIHQWPATLVQPVGSPLSLECTVEGTSNPNLYWYRQAAGRGLQLLFYSVGIGQISSEVPQNLSASRPQDRQFILSSKKLLLSDSGFYLCAWSVGQGYNQPQHFGDGTRLSIL.

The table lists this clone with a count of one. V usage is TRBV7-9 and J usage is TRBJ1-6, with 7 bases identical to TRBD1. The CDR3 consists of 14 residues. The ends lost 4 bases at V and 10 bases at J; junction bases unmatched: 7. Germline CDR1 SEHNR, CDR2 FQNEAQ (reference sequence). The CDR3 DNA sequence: TGTGCCAGCAGCTCTGGGACAGTTACATCACCCCTCCACTTT. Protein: CASSSGTVTSPLHF.

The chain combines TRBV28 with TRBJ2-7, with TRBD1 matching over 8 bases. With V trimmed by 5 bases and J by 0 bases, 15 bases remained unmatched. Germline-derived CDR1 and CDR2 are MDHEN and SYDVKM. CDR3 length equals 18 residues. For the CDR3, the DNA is TGTGCCAGCAGTGGGTGGACAGGGCTACCAACAAGCTCCTACGAGCAGTACTTC. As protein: CASSGWTGLPTSSYEQYF.

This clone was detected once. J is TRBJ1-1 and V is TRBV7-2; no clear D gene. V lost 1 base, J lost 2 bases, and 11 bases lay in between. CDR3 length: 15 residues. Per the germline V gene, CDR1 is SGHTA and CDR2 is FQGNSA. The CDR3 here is CASSLDGDSNTEAFF. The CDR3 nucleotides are TGTGCCAGCAGCTTAGATGGGGATAGTAACACTGAAGCTTTCTTT.

The CDR3 DNA sequence: TGTGCCAGCTCACCAGGCAGGACTACTGGAAACACCATATATTTT. This codes for CASSPGRTTGNTIYF. The gene calls are TRBV18 and TRBJ1-3, with D unclear. The germline V and J ends were trimmed by 2 bases and 2 bases, with 10 bases remaining between them. Germline CDR1 and CDR2: KGHSH and LQKENI. The CDR3 extends over 15 amino acids.

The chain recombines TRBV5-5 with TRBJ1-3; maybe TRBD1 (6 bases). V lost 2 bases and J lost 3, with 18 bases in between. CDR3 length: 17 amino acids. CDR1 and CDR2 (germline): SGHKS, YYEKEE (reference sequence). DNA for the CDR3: TGTGCCAGCAGCTTACGGGGGGCCCCTCCCCATGGAAACACCATATATTTT. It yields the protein CASSLRGAPPHGNTIYF.

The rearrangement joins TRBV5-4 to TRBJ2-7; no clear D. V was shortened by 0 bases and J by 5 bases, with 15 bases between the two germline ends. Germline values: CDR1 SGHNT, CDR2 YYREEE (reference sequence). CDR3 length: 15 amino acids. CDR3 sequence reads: CASSLVGRSPHEQYF. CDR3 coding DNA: TGTGCCAGCAGCTTGGTGGGCAGATCGCCCCACGAGCAGTACTTC.

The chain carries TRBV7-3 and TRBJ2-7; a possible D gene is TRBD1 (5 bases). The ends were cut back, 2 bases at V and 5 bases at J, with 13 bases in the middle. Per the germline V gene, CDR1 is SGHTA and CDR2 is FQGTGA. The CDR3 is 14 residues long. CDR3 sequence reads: CASSLGAGNHEQYF. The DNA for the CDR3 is TGTGCCAGCAGCTTAGGGGCAGGAAACCACGAGCAGTACTTC. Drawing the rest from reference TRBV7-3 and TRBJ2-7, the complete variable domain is GAGVSQTPSNKVTEKGKYVELRCDPISGHTALYWYRQSLGQGPEFLIYFQGTGAADDSGLPNDRFFAVRPEGSVSTLKIQRTERGDSAVYLCASSLGAGNHEQYFGPGTRLTVT.

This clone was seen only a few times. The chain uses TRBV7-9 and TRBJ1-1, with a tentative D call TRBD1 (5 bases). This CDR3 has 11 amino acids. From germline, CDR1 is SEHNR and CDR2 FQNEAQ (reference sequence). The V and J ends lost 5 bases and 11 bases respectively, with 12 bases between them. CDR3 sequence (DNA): TGTGCCAGCAGCCGCCTAGAGGGGGCTTTCTTT. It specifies CASSRLEGAFF.

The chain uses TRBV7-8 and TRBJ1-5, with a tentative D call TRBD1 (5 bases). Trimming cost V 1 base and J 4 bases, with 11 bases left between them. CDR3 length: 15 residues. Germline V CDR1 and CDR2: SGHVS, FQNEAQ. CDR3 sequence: CASSLGQIANQPQHF. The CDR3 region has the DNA TGTGCCAGCAGCTTAGGACAGATAGCAAATCAGCCCCAGCATTTT.

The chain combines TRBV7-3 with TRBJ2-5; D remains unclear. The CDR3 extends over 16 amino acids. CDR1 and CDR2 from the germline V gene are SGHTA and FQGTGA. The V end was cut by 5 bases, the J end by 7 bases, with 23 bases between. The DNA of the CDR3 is TGTGCCAGCAGCCTCTCCTCGACTCCGGGTTACGGGACCCAGTACTTC. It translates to CASSLSSTPGYGTQYF.

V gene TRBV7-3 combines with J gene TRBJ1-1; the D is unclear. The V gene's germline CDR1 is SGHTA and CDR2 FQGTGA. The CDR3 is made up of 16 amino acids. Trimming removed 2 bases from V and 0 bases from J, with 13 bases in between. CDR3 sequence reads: CASSLGPVQMNTEAFF. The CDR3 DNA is TGTGCCAGCAGCTTAGGGCCAGTCCAGATGAACACTGAAGCTTTCTTT. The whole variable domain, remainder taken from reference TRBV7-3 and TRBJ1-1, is GAGVSQTPSNKVTEKGKYVELRCDPISGHTALYWYRQSLGQGPEFLIYFQGTGAADDSGLPNDRFFAVRPEGSVSTLKIQRTERGDSAVYLCASSLGPVQMNTEAFFGQGTRLTVV.

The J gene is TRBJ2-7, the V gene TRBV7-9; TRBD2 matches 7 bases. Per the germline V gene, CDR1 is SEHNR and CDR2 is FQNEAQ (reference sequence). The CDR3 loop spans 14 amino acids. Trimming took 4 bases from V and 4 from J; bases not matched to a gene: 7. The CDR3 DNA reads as TGTGCCAGCAGCTCGACTAGCCGCCTTTACGAGCAGTACTTC. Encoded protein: CASSSTSRLYEQYF.

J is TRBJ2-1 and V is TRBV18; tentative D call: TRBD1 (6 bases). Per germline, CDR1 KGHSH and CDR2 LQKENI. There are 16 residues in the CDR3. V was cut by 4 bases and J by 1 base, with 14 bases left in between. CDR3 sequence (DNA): TGTGCCAGCTCACTTAATACAGGGTGGTCCTACAATGAGCAGTTCTTC. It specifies CASSLNTGWSYNEQFF. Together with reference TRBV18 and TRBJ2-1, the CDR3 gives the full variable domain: NAGVMQNPRHLVRRRGQEARLRCSPMKGHSHVYWYRQLPEEGLKFMVYLQKENIIDESGMPKERFSAEFPKEGPSILRIQQVVRGDSAAYFCASSLNTGWSYNEQFFGPGTRLTVL.

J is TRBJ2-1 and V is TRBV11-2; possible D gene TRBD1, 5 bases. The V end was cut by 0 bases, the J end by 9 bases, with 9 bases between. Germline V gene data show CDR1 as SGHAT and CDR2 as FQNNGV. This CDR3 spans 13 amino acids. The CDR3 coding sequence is TGTGCCAGCAGCTTAGAGCCCCAGGGTGAGCAGTTCTTC. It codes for CASSLEPQGEQFF.

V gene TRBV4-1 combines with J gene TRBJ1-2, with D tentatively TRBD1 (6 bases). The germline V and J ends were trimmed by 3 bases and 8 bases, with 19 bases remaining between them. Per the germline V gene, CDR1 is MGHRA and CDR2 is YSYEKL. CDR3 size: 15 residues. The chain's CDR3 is CASSHPPRGVGGYTF. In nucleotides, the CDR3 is TGCGCCAGCAGCCACCCCCCCAGGGGCGTTGGAGGCTACACCTTC.

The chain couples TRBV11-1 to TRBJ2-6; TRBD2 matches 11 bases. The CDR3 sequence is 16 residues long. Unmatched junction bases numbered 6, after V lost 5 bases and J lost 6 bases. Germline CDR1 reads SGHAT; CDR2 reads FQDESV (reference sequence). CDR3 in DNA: TGTGCCAGCAGCCTTAGCGGGAGGGCCGAGGCCAACGTCCTGACTTTC. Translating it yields CASSLSGRAEANVLTF.

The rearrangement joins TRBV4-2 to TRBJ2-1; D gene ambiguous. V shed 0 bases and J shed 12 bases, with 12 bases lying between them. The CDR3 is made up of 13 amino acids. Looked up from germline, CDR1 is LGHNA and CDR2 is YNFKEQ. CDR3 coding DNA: TGTGCCAGCAGCCAAGATCAACGGGTGGGGCAGTTCTTC. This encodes CASSQDQRVGQFF.

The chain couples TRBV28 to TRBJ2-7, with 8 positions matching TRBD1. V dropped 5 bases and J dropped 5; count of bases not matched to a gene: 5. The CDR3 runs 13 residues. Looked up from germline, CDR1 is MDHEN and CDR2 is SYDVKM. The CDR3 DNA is TGTGCCAGCAGTCCCTTACAGGGGGACGAGCAGTACTTC. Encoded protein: CASSPLQGDEQYF.

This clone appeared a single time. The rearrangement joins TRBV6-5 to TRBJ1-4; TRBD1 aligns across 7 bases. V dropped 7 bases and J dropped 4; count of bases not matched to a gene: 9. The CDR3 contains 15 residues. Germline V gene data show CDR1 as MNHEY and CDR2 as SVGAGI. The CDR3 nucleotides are TGTGCCAGCAATGACAAGGGGGCCAGTAATGAAAAACTGTTTTTT. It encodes CASNDKGASNEKLFF.

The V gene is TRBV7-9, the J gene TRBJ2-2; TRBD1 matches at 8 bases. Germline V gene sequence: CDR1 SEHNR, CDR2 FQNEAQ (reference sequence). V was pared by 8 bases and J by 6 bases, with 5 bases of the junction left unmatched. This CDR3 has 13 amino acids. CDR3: CASGQGAPGELFF. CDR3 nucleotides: TGTGCCAGCGGCCAGGGGGCGCCCGGGGAGCTGTTTTTT.

The CDR3 nucleotides are TGTGCCAGCAGTCCTAACGGGGCGACTAATGAAAAACTGTTTTTT. It codes for CASSPNGATNEKLFF. V is TRBV28 and J is TRBJ1-4; perhaps TRBD1 as D (5 bases). Trimming left V 5 bases short and J 2 bases short, with 12 bases between. CDR3 length: 15 residues. CDR1 MDHEN and CDR2 SYDVKM come from the germline V gene. The whole variable domain, remainder taken from reference TRBV28 and TRBJ1-4, is DVKVTQSSRYLVKRTGEKVFLECVQDMDHENMFWYRQDPGLGLRLIYFSYDVKMKEKGDIPEGYSVSREKKERFSLILESASTNQTSMYLCASSPNGATNEKLFFGSGTQLSVL.

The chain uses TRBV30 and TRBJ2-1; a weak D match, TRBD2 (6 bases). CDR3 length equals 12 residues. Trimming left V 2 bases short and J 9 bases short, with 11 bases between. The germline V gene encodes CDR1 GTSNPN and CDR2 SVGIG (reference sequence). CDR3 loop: CAWSRDLTEQFF. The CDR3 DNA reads TGTGCCTGGAGTAGGGACTTGACTGAGCAGTTCTTC.

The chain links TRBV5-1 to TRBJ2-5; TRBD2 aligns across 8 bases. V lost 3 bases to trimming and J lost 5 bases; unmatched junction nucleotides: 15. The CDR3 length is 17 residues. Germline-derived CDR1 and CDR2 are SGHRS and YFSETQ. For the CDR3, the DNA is TGCGCCAGCAGCTATACTCCCCGAGCGGGAGCGAGGGAGACCCAGTACTTC. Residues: CASSYTPRAGARETQYF.

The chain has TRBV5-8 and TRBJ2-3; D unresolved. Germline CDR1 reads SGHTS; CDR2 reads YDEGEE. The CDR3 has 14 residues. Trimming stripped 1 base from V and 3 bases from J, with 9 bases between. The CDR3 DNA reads TGTGCCAGCAGCTTGCTCCTCGGAACAGATACGCAGTATTTT. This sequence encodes CASSLLLGTDTQYF. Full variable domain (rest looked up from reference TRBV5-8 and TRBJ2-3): EAGVTQSPTHLIKTRGQQATLRCSPISGHTSVYWYQQALGLGLQFLLWYDEGEERNRGNFPPRFSGRQFPNYSSELNVNALELEDSALYLCASSLLLGTDTQYFGPGTRLTVL.

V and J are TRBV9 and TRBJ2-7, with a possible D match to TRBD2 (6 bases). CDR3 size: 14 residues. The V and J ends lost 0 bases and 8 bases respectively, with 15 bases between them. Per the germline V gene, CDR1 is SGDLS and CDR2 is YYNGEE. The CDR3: CASSVASGVGKQYF. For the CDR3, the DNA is TGTGCCAGCAGCGTAGCGTCGGGAGTAGGAAAGCAGTACTTC.

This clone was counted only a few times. This CDR3 is CASSLGQGFGAFF. The CDR3, as DNA: TGCGCCAGCAGCTTGGGTCAGGGGTTCGGAGCTTTCTTT. The gene calls are TRBV5-1 and TRBJ1-1; tentatively, D is TRBD1 (6 bases). The ends were cut back, 0 bases at V and 10 bases at J, with 13 bases in the middle. Looked up from germline, CDR1 is SGHRS and CDR2 is YFSETQ. The CDR3 spans 13 residues.

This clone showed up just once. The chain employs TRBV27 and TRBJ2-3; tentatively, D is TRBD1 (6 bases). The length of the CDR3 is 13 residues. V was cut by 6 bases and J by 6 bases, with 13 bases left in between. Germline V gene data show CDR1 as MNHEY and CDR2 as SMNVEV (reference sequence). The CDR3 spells CASSYRVLDTQYF. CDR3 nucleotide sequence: TGTGCCAGCAGCTACAGGGTGTTGGATACGCAGTATTTT.